This T cell receptor beta chain was recovered during a study of T cell responses to AZD1222 COVID-19 vaccine. Notes on this clone: Sequence at one end of the junction differs from germline and may be a read error.

This CDR3 comprises 11 residues. Germline assignment: CDR1 DFQATT and CDR2 SNEGSKA (reference sequence). Profiling relied on immunoSEQ multiplex PCR, and the TCRdb table lists in-frame clones only, not all of them. The data show around 110,000 clones, 80% to 90% seen once. The clonotype originates from an adult in good health. V is TRBV20-1 and J is TRBJ2-3; D might be TRBD1 or TRBD2, each matching 5 bases. The source was peripheral blood, collected on day 0 of MenACWY control vaccination. CDR3 sequence reads: CSALGTQGWHF. In DNA form, the CDR3 reads TGCAGTGCCCTGGGGACCCAAGGATGGCATTTT.